This T cell receptor beta chain is drawn from a study of glioma-infiltrating T cells. This clonotype was seen at least ten times. Its antigen is still unknown. Per germline, CDR1 MGHRA and CDR2 YSYEKL. J gave up 8 bases and V 4 bases, and 11 bases lay outside the gene matches. This CDR3 contains 15 residues. Amplification of TCR alpha and beta CDR3 regions from RNA used iRepertoire nested multiplex PCR. Tissue mRNA or PBMC total RNA, 100-400 ng, went into one-step reverse transcription and amplification. In TCRdb, the multiplex PCR reads were re-called with MiXCR into one record per CDR3 protein. The repertoire consists of 90,000 or so distinct CDR3 sequences, with 35% to 50% occurring once and the leading ten covering roughly two fifths. Overall study findings and caveats: Very few CDR3 sequences were shared between tissue and blood. Tissue-blood divergence was below expectation in non-neoplastic patients, above in gliomas.

The genes are TRBV4-1 and TRBJ1-1, with 9 nucleotides matching TRBD1. The sequencing input was glioma tissue, nonneoplastic brain tissue, or PBMCs (not recorded which). The clonotype originates from a human donor with low-grade glioma or glioblastoma, undergoing nonglioma brain surgery, or in good health (not recorded which). CDR3 nucleotides: TGCGCCAGCAGCCGTGGGACAGGGCACCTGGGCGAAGCTTTCTTT. This translates into CASSRGTGHLGEAFF.